This T cell receptor beta chain emerged from a study of cytotoxic CD8 clonotypes in ibrutinib-treated CLL (dated by TCRdb to about 2021). The study in broad terms: The cohort had over ten relapsed/refractory and under 16 treatment-naive patients; some 17 were IGHV unmutated. Samples averaged around 280,000 productive templates and around 91,000 productive rearrangements. Response samples were taken after a median of 12 months on treatment, ranging from about 6 to 40 months. Every remission and progressive disease sample was obtained while ibrutinib was still being received by the patients. Longitudinal samples were available for about 30% of the roughly 90 trial participants. Partial responses were observed in approximately 24 patients and complete responses in 2; after a median follow-up of around 64 months, remission was maintained in 15 or so patients and progression was observed in approximately twelve. Cryopreserved peripheral blood mononuclear cells were obtained before treatment, at response, and at either sustained remission or disease progression. The investigation overall reported the following: An increase in clonality was observed at ibrutinib response, with clonality remaining stable during sustained remission and falling back toward baseline at progression. Sampling times were not matched between patients in sustained remission and patients whose disease was progressing, and lymph node repertoires were not examined. Public clonotypes were found to be uncommon and were observed to contract or remain stable during treatment; the increase in clonality was shown to reflect expansion of private clonotypes at ibrutinib response. At baseline, clonality was higher than in age-matched healthy donors and showed a strong correlation with circulating CD8+ T-cell counts.

Each clonotype received, on average, around 10x coverage in deep resolution sequencing performed on a MiSeq, where the target depth lay between 1 in 1 million and 1 in 200,000 T cells. The immunoSEQ hsTCRB Kit was used to generate TCR beta libraries. On the authors' methods: Data were analyzed with ImmunoSEQ Data Assistant and ImmunoSEQ Analyzer, with V, D and J genes assigned per IMGT definitions. Clonality, with values ranging from 0 to 1, was calculated as one minus the normalized Shannon entropy of productive rearrangement frequencies. Only overrepresented clonotypes making up at least 0.05% of each patient's repertoire were included in the public clonotype analysis. Repertoires from some 13 age-matched healthy donors in immuneACCESS were used as clonality controls. Held by TCRdb, this immuneACCESS table contains in-frame sequences only and omits some clones. Under half of the omission traces to an unresolved V gene where checked; the cause of the rest is unknown. V, J and clone size are taken as reported in that table, and D and trimming were inferred from the DNA itself. This sample has 90,000 to 95,000 clones in its table, and approximately 80% of those were observed once. 20% to 25% of the sample comes from the top ten.

Spanning cysteine to phenylalanine, the CDR3 consists of 14 amino acids. The DNA shown is the 42-base CDR3, in frame from base 1. The germline V gene yields SGHDT for CDR1 and YYEEEE for CDR2. Trimming takes 3 bases off V and 7 bases off J; junction bases not matched to a gene: 6. This clone turned up a few times. The clone's antigen remains unknown. No much larger clonotype is one base removed from it; base qualities were not supplied. Per the publication, the time point label means: around 25 months on ibrutinib. For TCR beta library preparation, around 1.8 micrograms of genomic DNA were extracted from the cryopreserved PBMCs. Longitudinal blood samples from CLL patients on ibrutinib monotherapy were analyzed using high-throughput TCR beta sequencing. The patients took part in an open-label, single-center phase 2 trial of ibrutinib monotherapy.

The sequence was obtained from a human donor with chronic lymphocytic leukemia. The chain was built from TRBV5-6 and TRBJ1-5, with 8 central nucleotides matching TRBD1. The sample consisted of PBMCs, taken after 24 months of ibrutinib treatment. The CDR3 here reads CASSWGQAQQPQHF. The bases read TGTGCCAGCAGCTGGGGACAGGCCCAACAGCCCCAGCATTTT. Joined to the reference TRBV5-6 and TRBJ1-5 proteins, this CDR3 gives the full variable domain: DAGVTQSPTHLIKTRGQQVTLRCSPKSGHDTVSWYQQALGQGPQFIFQYYEEEERQRGNFPDRFSGHQFPNYSSELNVNALLLGDSALYLCASSWGQAQQPQHFGDGTRLSIL.